This T cell receptor (beta chain) was identified during a study of blood T cells in healthy people across ages. Germline CDR1 reads SGHTA; CDR2 reads FQGNSA. CDR3 length: 18 residues. V lost 5 bases and J lost 3; bases outside the gene matches: 14. A second roughly 6 to 12 cycle PCR used barcoded and J-beta primers. TCRdb called the 5' RACE reads again in MiXCR, with one record for every CDR3 protein. The table shows 1.5 million to 2 million distinct CDR3 sequences, with less than 50% occurring only once. The source of this sequence is a woman aged 40 to 49 in good health. The V and J genes are TRBV7-2 and TRBJ2-3; TRBD1 aligns across 10 bases. The sequenced material came from blood. The CDR3 sequence is CASSQTLRQGARTDTQYF. In DNA, the CDR3 is TGTGCCAGCAGCCAAACCCTGAGACAGGGGGCGAGGACAGATACGCAGTATTTT.